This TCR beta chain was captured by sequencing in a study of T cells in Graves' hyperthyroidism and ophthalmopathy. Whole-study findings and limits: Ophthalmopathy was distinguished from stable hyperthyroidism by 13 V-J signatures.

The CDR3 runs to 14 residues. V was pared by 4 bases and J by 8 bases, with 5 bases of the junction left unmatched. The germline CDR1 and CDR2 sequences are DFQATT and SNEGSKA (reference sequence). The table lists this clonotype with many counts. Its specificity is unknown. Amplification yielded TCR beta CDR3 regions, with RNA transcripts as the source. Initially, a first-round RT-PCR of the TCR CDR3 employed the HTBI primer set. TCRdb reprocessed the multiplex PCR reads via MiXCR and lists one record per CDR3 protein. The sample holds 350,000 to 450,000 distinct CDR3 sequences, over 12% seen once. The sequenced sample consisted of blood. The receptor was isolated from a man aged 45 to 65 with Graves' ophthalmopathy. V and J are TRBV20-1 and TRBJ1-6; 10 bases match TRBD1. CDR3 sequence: CSANPGTGDSPLHF. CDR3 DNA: TGCAGTGCTAATCCCGGGACAGGGGATTCACCCCTCCACTTT.